Listed below are T cell receptor beta chains from one sample, sequenced in a study of blood T cells in healthy people across ages. One entry per CDR3 protein, called by TCRdb with MiXCR from the 5' RACE reads. Of 1.5 million to 2 million distinct CDR3 sequences listed, roughly 32% were seen once; the top ten hold 11%. Source material: blood. The receptors were sampled from a woman aged 30 to 39 in good health. Each CDR3 is given with its conserved first and last residue.

>16|TRBV29-1
CSVEDPWDGAKNIQYF
>15|TRBV12-3/TRBV12-4
CASSLGTGLYTEAFF
>16|TRBV25-1
CASSDGLSLITYGYTF
>13|TRBV29-1
CSVGAGGQETQYF
>15|TRBV18
CASSPTYPENYGYTF
>13|TRBV5-4
CASSFKRTDTQYF
>13|TRBV6-5
CASSYGTGQVQHF
>17|TRBV3-1
CASSREVGLAVYNEQFF
>15|TRBV7-2
CASSLRQGGNQPQHF
>15|TRBV4-1
CASSQVDASPYEQYF
>15|TRBV15
CATSRGIAGGLGQFF
>14|TRBV29-1
CSVEGFVKFHGYTF
>13|TRBV12-3/TRBV12-4
CASSFEAVGEQYF
>15|TRBV7-8
CASSALGLLGETQYF
>17|TRBV4-1
CASSQGRQGRRNNGQFF
>17|TRBV5-1
CASSPNPGLAGAGELFF
>16|TRBV5-1
CASSKDRGSVNTEAFF
>12|TRBV10-3
CAISGEEKTQYF
>17|TRBV20-1
CSARDWETAGLSYEQYF
>14|TRBV5-1
CAGSLASVGGEQYF
>15|TRBV28
CATGSYGTDNSPLHF
>17|TRBV28
CASSPYAPENPIYEQYF
>15|TRBV10-3
CAISESIGPAGTQYF
>15|TRBV3-1
CASSQESAVWNEQFF
>14|TRBV5-1
CASSLRGHSYEQYF
>22|TRBV3-1
CASSQGGAEREEPTPFYNEQFF
>15|TRBV7-3
CASSGGRSSTDTQYF
>13|TRBV13
CASTDGGAGTQYF
>17|TRBV28
CASSLYSTGAVGNEQFF
>12|TRBV20-1
CSAQEKDTEAFF
>17|TRBV12-3/TRBV12-4
CASSAASGKVVYETQYF
>15|TRBV6-1
CASRLTSGTYNEQFF
>18|TRBV4-1
CASSHGLAGDPYQETQYF
>18|TRBV4-1
CASSPQVARGPVTDTQYF
>12|TRBV5-6
CASSLSDTERFF